The rows below give T cell receptor beta chains drawn from one sample of a study of blood T cell repertoires in COVID-19. Libraries were prepared by immunoSEQ multiplex PCR; TCRdb keeps only in-frame clonotypes and omits some of them. Of nearly 100,000 clones detected, roughly four fifths appear once; the ten largest clones hold more than 9%. Material for sequencing was peripheral blood. These receptors were collected from a man in his sixties or seventies with acute or convalescent COVID-19. The CDR3 runs from the conserved cysteine through the conserved F or W. Fields, in order: V gene, clone size, J gene, D gene, CDR3 DNA, CDR3 protein. The D gene is left open where the match is weak. A clone size is listed for some rows: how often the clone was seen (once, few, many), or a class if it is expanded.

>TRBV3-1/TRBV3-2|few|TRBJ1-2|-
TGTGCCAGCAGCCAAGAGGGCAGCCCACAAGGCTACACCTTC
CASSQEGSPQGYTF
>TRBV7-9|-|TRBJ1-1|-
TGTGCCAGCAGCTTAGCTGCCGGCACCCAGAGGGCTGAAGCTTTCTTT
CASSLAAGTQRAEAFF
>TRBV10-3|few|TRBJ1-2|-
TGTGCCATCAGTGAGGGACAGACTTATGGCTACACCTTC
CAISEGQTYGYTF
>TRBV18|-|TRBJ2-3|TRBD2
TGTGCCAGCTCACCACGGGCAGCGGGGGGCACAGATACGCAGTATTTT
CASSPRAAGGTDTQYF
>TRBV6-5|once|TRBJ2-2|-
TGTGCCATAACCAAGGTAGCGTCATCCGGGGAGCTGTTTTTT
CAITKVASSGELFF
>TRBV18|-|TRBJ2-5|-
TGTGCCAGCTCAGTACAGCCCCAAGAGACCCAGTACTTC
CASSVQPQETQYF
>TRBV5-1|-|TRBJ1-2|TRBD1
TGCGCCAGCAGCCCGGGACAGGAACCATATGGCTACACCTTC
CASSPGQEPYGYTF
>TRBV30|-|TRBJ1-1|-
TGTGCCTGGGTCAAAAGGGGCACTGAAGCTTTCTTT
CAWVKRGTEAFF
>TRBV23-1|once|TRBJ2-6|TRBD2
TGCGCCAGCAGCGACCCCGGGACTAGCGGGACCTCTGGGGCCAACGTCCTGACTTTC
CASSDPGTSGTSGANVLTF
>TRBV11-3|-|TRBJ1-1|-
TGTGCCAGCAGCCCGATGGGGGACACGAGCAAAGCTTTCTTT
CASSPMGDTSKAFF
>TRBV7-8|-|TRBJ1-1|TRBD1
TGTGCCAGCAGCTTACAGGGACAGTGGATCCCTGAAGCTTTCTTT
CASSLQGQWIPEAFF
>TRBV4-1|-|TRBJ1-2|TRBD1
TGCGCCAGCAGCCAAGATAGATTGGAGGGACAGGGGACCTATGGCTACACCTTC
CASSQDRLEGQGTYGYTF
>TRBV19|-|TRBJ2-3|-
TGTGCCAGTGGCTCCACAGATACGCAGTATTTT
CASGSTDTQYF
>TRBV19|-|TRBJ1-1|TRBD1
TGTGCCAGTAGACCGACAGGGTTTCGGGGCACTGAAGCTTTCTTT
CASRPTGFRGTEAFF
>TRBV19|many|TRBJ1-5|-
TGTGCCAGTAGTATAGGTCAGAATAGCAATCAGCCCCAGCATTTT
CASSIGQNSNQPQHF
>TRBV2|-|TRBJ1-2|-
TGTGCCAGCAGGCCAATCGGTCGGAACTATGGCTACACCTTC
CASRPIGRNYGYTF
>TRBV11-3|-|TRBJ2-1|TRBD2
TGTGCCAGCAGCTTAGAGGGGACTAGCTTGTTCTTC
CASSLEGTSLFF
>TRBV7-3|few|TRBJ1-5|TRBD1
TGTGCCAGCAGCTACGGAGCGACAGGGCCTTTACATTTT
CASSYGATGPLHF
>TRBV29-1|once|TRBJ1-3|-
TGCAGCGTTGCGGGCTCTGGAAACACCATATATTTT
CSVAGSGNTIYF
>TRBV2|-|TRBJ1-2|-
TGTGCCAGCAGATACAGGATCGACTACACCTTC
CASRYRIDYTF
>TRBV19|once|TRBJ2-1|-
TGTGCCAGTAGTATAGTGGCAGAGGTAGACAATGAGCAGTTCTTC
CASSIVAEVDNEQFF
>TRBV24-1|-|TRBJ2-2|TRBD2
TGTGCCACCAGGGGAAACACGGGACTAGCGGGAGTCCCCGGGGAGCTGTTTTTT
CATRGNTGLAGVPGELFF
>TRBV28|-|TRBJ2-7|TRBD2
TGTGCCAGCAGTTCGCCCCCTACTAGCGTGGTATACGAGCAGTACTTC
CASSSPPTSVVYEQYF
>TRBV7-9|-|TRBJ2-7|-
TGTGCCAGCAGCTTAGCTACAGGTACCTACGAGCAGTACTTC
CASSLATGTYEQYF
>TRBV7-9|once|TRBJ2-1|TRBD2
TGTGCCAGCAGCTTACTCGGGACTAGCGGTGGGGAGCAGTTCTTC
CASSLLGTSGGEQFF
>TRBV7-9|-|TRBJ2-6|TRBD1
TGTGCCAGCAGCTTAAAGGGGGCCGGGGCCAACGTCCTGACTTTC
CASSLKGAGANVLTF
>TRBV9|-|TRBJ1-1|-
TGTGCCAGCAGCGTATTCCTGGCGGGGACTGAAGCTTTCTTT
CASSVFLAGTEAFF
>TRBV3-1/TRBV3-2|-|TRBJ1-6|-
TGTGCCAGCAGCCAAGTCCCGGGGACAAGACATTCACCCCTCCACTTT
CASSQVPGTRHSPLHF
>TRBV28|-|TRBJ2-7|TRBD1
TGTGCCAGCAGTTTACTACAGGGGAAATACGAGCAGTACTTC
CASSLLQGKYEQYF
>TRBV27|-|TRBJ1-5|TRBD1
TGTGCCAGCAGTTTATTGGGGACAGGGGGGAGACAGCCCCAGCATTTT
CASSLLGTGGRQPQHF
>TRBV28|-|TRBJ2-3|-
TGTGCCAGCAGTTTGTTTCGAGGCACCCGAACAGATACGCAGTATTTT
CASSLFRGTRTDTQYF
>TRBV7-6|-|TRBJ2-3|-
TGTGCCAGCAGCGATCCGGGAAAAATCGGCACAGATACGCAGTATTTT
CASSDPGKIGTDTQYF
>TRBV25-1|-|TRBJ2-7|TRBD1
TGTGCCAGCAAGGGGGACAGGCCCCCCTACGAGCAGTACTTC
CASKGDRPPYEQYF
>TRBV15|-|TRBJ2-1|TRBD2
TGTGCCACCAGCAGGGTAGCGGGGGGGTCCTACAATGAGCAGTTCTTC
CATSRVAGGSYNEQFF
>TRBV9|-|TRBJ2-7|TRBD2
TGTGCCAGCAGCGCCGGGACTAGCTTCTACGAGCAGTACTTC
CASSAGTSFYEQYF
>TRBV24-1|-|TRBJ2-2|TRBD1
TGTGCCACCAGTGATTTCTCTAGGACAGGGCCCAACACCGGGGAGCTGTTTTTT
CATSDFSRTGPNTGELFF
>TRBV27|-|TRBJ1-5|-
TGTGCCAGCAGTTTTCGGCAGGGTCGCGATCAGCCCCAGCATTTT
CASSFRQGRDQPQHF